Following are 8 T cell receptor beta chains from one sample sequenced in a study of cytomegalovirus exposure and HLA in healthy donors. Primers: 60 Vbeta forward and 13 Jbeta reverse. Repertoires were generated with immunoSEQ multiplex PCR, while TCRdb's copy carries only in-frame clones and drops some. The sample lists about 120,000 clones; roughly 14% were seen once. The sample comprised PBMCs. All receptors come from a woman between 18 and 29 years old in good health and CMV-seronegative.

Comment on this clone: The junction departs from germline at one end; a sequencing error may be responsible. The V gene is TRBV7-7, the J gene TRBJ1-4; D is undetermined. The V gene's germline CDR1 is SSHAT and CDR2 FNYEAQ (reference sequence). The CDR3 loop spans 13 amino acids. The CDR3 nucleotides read TGTGCTAGCAGCTCTCGGGAATCGGAAAAACTGTTTTTT. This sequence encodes CASSSRESEKLFF.

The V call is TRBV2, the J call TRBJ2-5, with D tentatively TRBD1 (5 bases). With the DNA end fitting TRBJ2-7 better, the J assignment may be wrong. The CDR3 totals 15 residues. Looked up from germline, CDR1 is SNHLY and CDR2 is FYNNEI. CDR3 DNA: TGTGCCAGCAGGCGACAGTCGTCGCCCCTCTACGAGCAGTACTTC. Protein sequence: CASRRQSSPLYEQYF.

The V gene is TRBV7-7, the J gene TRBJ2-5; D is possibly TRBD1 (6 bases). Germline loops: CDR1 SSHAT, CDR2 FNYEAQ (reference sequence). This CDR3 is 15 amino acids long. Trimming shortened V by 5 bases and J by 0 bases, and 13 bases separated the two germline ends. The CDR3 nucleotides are TGTGCCAGCAGCCAACTAACAGGGTACCAAGAGACCCAGTACTTC. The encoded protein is CASSQLTGYQETQYF.

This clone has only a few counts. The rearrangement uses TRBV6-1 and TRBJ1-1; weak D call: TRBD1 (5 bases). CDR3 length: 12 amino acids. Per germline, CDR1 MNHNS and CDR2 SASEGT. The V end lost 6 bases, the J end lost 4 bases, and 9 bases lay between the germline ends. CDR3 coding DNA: TGTGCCAGCAGGAAAGGGGTCACTGAAGCTTTCTTT. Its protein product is CASRKGVTEAFF.

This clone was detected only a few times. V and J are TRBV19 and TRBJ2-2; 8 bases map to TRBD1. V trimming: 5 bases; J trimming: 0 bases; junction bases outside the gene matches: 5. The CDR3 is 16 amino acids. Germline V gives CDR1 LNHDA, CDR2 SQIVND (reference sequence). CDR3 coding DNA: TGTGCCAGTAGTCCCAGGGGGCCCCCGAACACCGGGGAGCTGTTTTTT. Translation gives CASSPRGPPNTGELFF.

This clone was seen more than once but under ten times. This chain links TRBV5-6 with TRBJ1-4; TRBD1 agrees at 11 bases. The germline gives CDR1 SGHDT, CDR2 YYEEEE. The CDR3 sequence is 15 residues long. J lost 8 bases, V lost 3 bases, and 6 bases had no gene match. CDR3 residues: CASSWGTGGPEKLFF. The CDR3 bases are TGTGCCAGCAGCTGGGGGACAGGGGGACCCGAAAAACTGTTTTTT.

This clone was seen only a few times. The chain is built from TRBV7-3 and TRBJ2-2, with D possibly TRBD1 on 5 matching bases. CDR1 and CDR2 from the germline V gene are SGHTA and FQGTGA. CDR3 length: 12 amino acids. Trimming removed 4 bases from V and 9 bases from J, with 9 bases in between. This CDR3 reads CASSYQGRELFF. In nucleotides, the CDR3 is TGTGCCAGCAGCTACCAGGGAAGGGAGCTGTTTTTT.

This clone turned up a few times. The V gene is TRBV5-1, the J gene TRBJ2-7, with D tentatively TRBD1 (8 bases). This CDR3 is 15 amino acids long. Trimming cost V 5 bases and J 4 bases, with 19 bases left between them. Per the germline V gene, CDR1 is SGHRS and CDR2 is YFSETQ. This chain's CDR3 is CASSSQGAGEYEQYF. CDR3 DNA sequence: TGCGCCAGCAGTTCGCAGGGGGCGGGAGAATACGAGCAGTACTTC.